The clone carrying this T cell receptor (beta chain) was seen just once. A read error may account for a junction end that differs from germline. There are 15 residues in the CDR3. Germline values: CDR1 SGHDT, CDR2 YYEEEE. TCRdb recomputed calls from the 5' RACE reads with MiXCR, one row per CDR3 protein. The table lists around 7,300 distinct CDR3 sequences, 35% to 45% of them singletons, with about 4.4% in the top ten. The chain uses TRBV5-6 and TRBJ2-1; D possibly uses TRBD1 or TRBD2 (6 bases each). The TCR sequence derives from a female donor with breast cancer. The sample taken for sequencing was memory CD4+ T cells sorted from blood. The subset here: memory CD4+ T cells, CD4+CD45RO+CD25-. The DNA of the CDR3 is TGTGCCAGCAGCTCGTACGCGGGGACACACAATGAACAGTTCTTC. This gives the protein CASSSYAGTHNEQFF.